Described below is a single T cell receptor (beta chain) sequence and its context. This entry belongs to a study of blood T cell repertoires in COVID-19. Study in general: Donors in the United States, Italy and Spain gave samples during acute or convalescent COVID-19. T cells, B-cell-depleted T cells, or PBMCs provided the cDNA or gDNA that served as material.

The germline CDR1 and CDR2 sequences are KGHSH and LQKENI. The CDR3 sequence is 15 residues long. The ends lost 6 bases at V and 3 bases at J; junction bases unmatched: 8. Under the authors' procedure: Estimated nucleated cell counts came from reference gene primer amplification. Measured with immunoSEQ multiplex PCR; TCRdb has only the in-frame clones, and not every one. Clone size and the V and J calls come from that table; the DNA yielded D and trimming. The repertoire holds 200,000 to 250,000 clones, with around 80% as singletons. The clonotype was recovered from a woman aged 80 or older with acute or convalescent COVID-19. The chain recombines TRBV18 with TRBJ2-1, with 7 bases lining up with TRBD2. The sample taken for sequencing was peripheral blood. CDR3 in DNA: TGTGCCAGCTCGGAGGGCCTAGCGGACTACAATGAGCAGTTCTTC. This sequence encodes CASSEGLADYNEQFF.